A single sample is the source of the 27 T cell receptor beta chains below, sequenced in a study of blood T cell repertoires in COVID-19. Sequencing used immunoSEQ multiplex PCR; TCRdb keeps in-frame clones, though not all of them. This table holds 200,000 to 250,000 clones, 84% found once. Sequences were obtained from peripheral blood. The receptors derive from a man younger than 45 with active or convalescent COVID-19.

Remarks on this clone: Additional DNA sequences in this sample encode the identical CDR3. The chain recombines TRBV3-1 (or the pseudogene TRBV3-2) with TRBJ2-1; unclear D gene. V lost 3 bases and J lost 7, with 4 bases in between. The CDR3 length is 11 residues. Germline loops: CDR1 LGHDT, CDR2 YNNKEL (reference sequence). This CDR3 is CASSQANEQFF. The CDR3 DNA follows: TGTGCCAGCAGCCAGGCAAATGAGCAGTTCTTC.

The J gene is TRBJ1-6, the V gene TRBV5-4; 7 positions match TRBD1. The CDR3 contains 18 residues. The V segment lost 4 bases and the J segment 4 bases; nucleotides outside the gene matches: 14. The germline V gene has CDR1 SGHNT and CDR2 YYREEE (reference sequence). The CDR3 here is CASSPEGQISDYNSPLHF. Written as DNA, the CDR3 is TGTGCCAGCAGCCCGGAGGGACAGATTTCGGATTATAATTCACCCCTCCACTTT.

The rearrangement links TRBV29-1 to TRBJ1-4; a weak D match, TRBD1 (6 bases). Trimming cost V 6 bases and J 3 bases, with 8 bases left between them. This CDR3 is 12 amino acids long. Germline V gene data show CDR1 as SQVTM and CDR2 as ANQGSEA. The CDR3 DNA reads TGCAGCGTGCAGGGGCCTAATGAAAAACTGTTTTTT. Encoded protein: CSVQGPNEKLFF.

The chain uses TRBV7-9 and TRBJ1-1; D unclear. Germline V gives CDR1 SEHNR, CDR2 FQNEAQ (reference sequence). Trimming left V 5 bases short and J 7 bases short, with 8 bases between. This CDR3 is 11 amino acids long. The CDR3 nucleotides are TGTGCCAGCAGCCAGGCGGGTGAAGCTTTCTTT. Translated: CASSQAGEAFF.

The rearrangement uses TRBV9 and TRBJ2-3; 7 bases line up with TRBD1. The CDR3 consists of 15 residues. Per the germline V gene, CDR1 is SGDLS and CDR2 is YYNGEE. The ends lost 0 bases at V and 3 bases at J; junction bases unmatched: 4. CDR3 nucleotide sequence: TGTGCCAGCAGCGTAGAGGGGGCGGGTACAGATACGCAGTATTTT. Translation gives CASSVEGAGTDTQYF.

The J gene is TRBJ2-1, the V gene TRBV16; D is unresolved. There are 13 residues in the CDR3. The V end lost 8 bases, the J end lost 6 bases, and 14 bases lay between the germline ends. Germline V lookup: CDR1 KGHSY, CDR2 FQNENV. The CDR3 spells CASGLRSLNEQFF. CDR3 nucleotides: TGTGCCAGCGGCCTCCGAAGCCTCAATGAGCAGTTCTTC.

The chain links TRBV28 to TRBJ2-4, with 13 bases aligning to TRBD2. The CDR3 spans 18 residues. V lost 1 base to trimming and J lost 6 bases; unmatched junction nucleotides: 9. Looked up from germline, CDR1 is MDHEN and CDR2 is SYDVKM. The CDR3 nucleotides are TGTGCCAGCAGTTTATCGACTAGCGGGAGGATTGCCGCAAACATTCAGTACTTC. The encoded protein is CASSLSTSGRIAANIQYF.

The sample holds one count of this clone. This chain connects TRBV7-3 to TRBJ1-2; TRBD1 aligns across 8 bases. Germline-derived CDR1 and CDR2 are SGHTA and FQGTGA. The CDR3 loop spans 13 amino acids. The V segment lost 5 bases and the J segment 8 bases; nucleotides outside the gene matches: 7. DNA for the CDR3: TGTGCCAGCAGCCCCGGACAGGGAGGAGGCTACACCTTC. It specifies CASSPGQGGGYTF.

This chain connects TRBV5-1 to TRBJ1-2; D remains ambiguous. V lost 7 bases to trimming and J lost 8 bases, with 21 bases between them. The CDR3 has 14 residues. The germline CDR1 and CDR2 sequences are SGHRS and YFSETQ. In nucleotides, the CDR3 is TGCGCCAGCTCAAGGGAGGCTTCCAGCCGCGGCTACACCTTC. It specifies CASSREASSRGYTF.

This chain joins TRBV9 and TRBJ2-1, with 8 bases matching TRBD2. The CDR3 runs to 15 residues. From germline, CDR1 is SGDLS and CDR2 YYNGEE. Trimming cost V 2 bases and J 5 bases; bases outside gene matches: 6. CDR3 sequence reads: CASSVGQRGNNEQFF. DNA for the CDR3: TGTGCCAGCAGCGTCGGCCAGCGGGGGAACAATGAGCAGTTCTTC.

V and J are TRBV2 and TRBJ2-2; 8 positions match TRBD1. CDR1 and CDR2 from the germline V gene are SNHLY and FYNNEI. This CDR3 spans 16 amino acids. With 6 bases clipped from V and 1 base from J, the junction kept 7 bases outside the gene matches. The CDR3 coding sequence is TGTGCCAGCAGCGATGGGACAGGCGAGAACACCGGGGAGCTGTTTTTT. It specifies CASSDGTGENTGELFF.

The rearrangement uses TRBV7-9 and TRBJ2-1; maybe TRBD1 (5 bases). Per germline, CDR1 SEHNR and CDR2 FQNEAQ (reference sequence). The CDR3 runs 14 residues. The ends were cut back, 0 bases at V and 9 bases at J, with 12 bases in the middle. CDR3 loop: CASSLASGLGEQFF. The DNA for the CDR3 is TGTGCCAGCAGCTTAGCCTCAGGGCTCGGTGAGCAGTTCTTC.

The CDR3 protein is CASSYSRWSDTDTQYF. The CDR3, as DNA: TGTGCCAGCAGTTACTCGAGGTGGTCAGACACAGATACGCAGTATTTT. The chain carries TRBV6-2 or TRBV6-3 and TRBJ2-3; the D is unclear. The CDR3 totals 16 residues. Germline V gene sequence: CDR1 MNHEY, CDR2 SVGEGT. The V and J ends lost 0 bases and 2 bases respectively, with 12 bases between them.

CDR3 in DNA: TGTGCCAGCAGTCCGAGCGGGAGAGAATTATACGAGCAGTACTTC. It specifies CASSPSGRELYEQYF. This sequence joins TRBV27 and TRBJ2-7, with 8 bases identical to TRBD2. V trimming: 5 bases; J trimming: 4 bases; junction bases outside the gene matches: 10. This CDR3 has 15 amino acids. CDR1 is MNHEY and CDR2 is SMNVEV in the germline V gene (reference sequence).

In its sample, this clone was seen a few times. The gene calls are TRBV19 and TRBJ1-2; 9 bases are a match to TRBD1. This CDR3 spans 15 amino acids. V shed 5 bases, J shed 6 bases, and the junction held 10 bases outside the gene matches. Germline assignment: CDR1 LNHDA and CDR2 SQIVND (reference sequence). The CDR3 loop is CASSSLTGGEDGYTF. The CDR3 DNA follows: TGTGCCAGTAGTTCGTTGACAGGGGGGGAAGATGGCTACACCTTC.

This chain joins TRBV6-5 and TRBJ1-2, with D hard to call. Looked up from germline, CDR1 is MNHEY and CDR2 is SVGAGI. Trimming took off 6 bases at V and 4 bases at J, with 15 bases between the two ends. CDR3 length equals 14 residues. CDR3 loop: CASSPSLDGYGYTF. In nucleotides, the CDR3 is TGTGCCAGCAGCCCCTCCCTAGATGGCTATGGCTACACCTTC.

The rearrangement joins TRBV23-1 to TRBJ2-7, with a weak D call TRBD2 (6 bases). TRBV23-1 is reported as an ORF; its role is uncertain. This CDR3 comprises 19 residues. V lost 2 bases and J lost 5, with 28 bases in between. The CDR3 nucleotides are TGCGCCAGCAGTCAAAACAAACCCACGGGGGACCAACGGTTCGACGAGCAGTACTTC. This translates into CASSQNKPTGDQRFDEQYF.

This sequence joins TRBV6-1 and TRBJ2-3; no clear D gene. The CDR3 has 15 amino acids. CDR1 and CDR2 from the germline V gene are MNHNS and SASEGT. V lost 1 base and J lost 3, with 11 bases in between. The CDR3 sequence: CASSEGLVATDTQYF. The CDR3 DNA is TGTGCCAGCAGTGAAGGTCTGGTGGCTACAGATACGCAGTATTTT.

The genes are TRBV28 and TRBJ1-4; D remains unclear. This CDR3 contains 11 residues. V lost 10 bases, J lost 8 bases, and 11 bases lay in between. Germline-derived CDR1 and CDR2 are MDHEN and SYDVKM. This CDR3 is CATTGGEKLFF. The CDR3 nucleotides read TGTGCCACCACGGGTGGCGAAAAACTGTTTTTT. Full variable domain (outside the CDR3, taken from reference TRBV28 and TRBJ1-4): DVKVTQSSRYLVKRTGEKVFLECVQDMDHENMFWYRQDPGLGLRLIYFSYDVKMKEKGDIPEGYSVSREKKERFSLILESASTNQTSMYLCATTGGEKLFFGSGTQLSVL.

CDR3 loop: CASRTGGSGNTIYF. The CDR3 DNA follows: TGTGCCAGCAGAACAGGGGGGTCCGGAAACACCATATATTTT. The rearrangement links TRBV2 to TRBJ1-3; 8 nucleotides line up with TRBD1. The V gene's germline CDR1 is SNHLY and CDR2 FYNNEI. This CDR3 comprises 14 residues. After removal of 6 bases from V and 4 bases from J, the junction contained 5 bases not matched to a gene.

V is TRBV27 and J is TRBJ1-2; TRBD1 agrees at 9 bases. The ends lost 6 bases at V and 9 bases at J; junction bases unmatched: 8. The length of the CDR3 is 13 residues. Germline-derived CDR1 and CDR2 are MNHEY and SMNVEV (reference sequence). CDR3 in DNA: TGTGCCAGCAGACCTACAGGGGGCCTGAGCTACACCTTC. It translates to CASRPTGGLSYTF.

CDR3 DNA: TGTGCCAGCAGTGCCAGCGGCACTAAGAGGGAGACCCAGTACTTC. It specifies CASSASGTKRETQYF. The chain is built from TRBV28 and TRBJ2-5, with a weak D call TRBD2 (5 bases). V lost 5 bases to trimming and J lost 5 bases, with 18 bases between them. This CDR3 is built from 15 residues. The V gene's germline CDR1 is MDHEN and CDR2 SYDVKM.

The chain is built from TRBV4-3 and TRBJ1-2; tentatively, D is TRBD1 (6 bases). This CDR3 is built from 15 residues. V gave up 0 bases and J gave up 4 bases, with 12 bases separating them. Germline V CDR1 and CDR2: LGHNA, YSLEER. CDR3 nucleotide sequence: TGCGCCAGCAGCCAAGATGTGACAGGCTCCTATGGCTACACCTTC. Protein product: CASSQDVTGSYGYTF.

This chain joins TRBV18 and TRBJ2-2; D perhaps matches TRBD2 (5 bases). Germline V gene sequence: CDR1 KGHSH, CDR2 LQKENI. Trimming cost V 3 bases and J 4 bases, with 15 bases left between them. This CDR3 is 16 amino acids long. CDR3: CASSPGMGFSTGELFF. In DNA, the CDR3 is TGTGCCAGCTCACCCGGGATGGGGTTCTCCACCGGGGAGCTGTTTTTT.

This chain joins TRBV6-5 and TRBJ2-7, with TRBD1 as a possible D gene (5 bases). Between the trimmed V and J ends, which lost 4 bases and 3 bases, there was a span of 13 bases. The CDR3 totals 14 residues. CDR1 is MNHEY, CDR2 SVGAGI, per germline. CDR3 coding DNA: TGTGCCAGCAGTTCGATTGCAGGGCGCTACGAGCAGTACTTC. Translated: CASSSIAGRYEQYF.

The V call is TRBV6-1, the J call TRBJ2-7; 7 bases align to TRBD1. The CDR3 totals 13 residues. Germline CDR1 and CDR2: MNHNS and SASEGT. V trimming: 7 bases; J trimming: 9 bases; junction bases outside the gene matches: 12. CDR3 in DNA: TGTGCCAGCACAACCGGGACAGCAAGGTTGCAGTACTTC. It encodes CASTTGTARLQYF.

This chain links TRBV2 with TRBJ1-5; D remains ambiguous. The CDR3 contains 12 residues. Looked up from germline, CDR1 is SNHLY and CDR2 is FYNNEI. Trimming removed 5 bases from V and 3 bases from J, with 5 bases in between. CDR3 in amino acids: CASSSYNQPQHF. For the CDR3, the DNA is TGTGCCAGCAGTTCTTACAATCAGCCCCAGCATTTT.